This is a list of T cell receptor beta chains from one sample in a study of graft-versus-host responses after intestinal transplantation. Profiling relied on immunoSEQ multiplex PCR, and the TCRdb table lists in-frame clones only, not all of them. The sample comprises over 80,000 clones, roughly nine tenths of which are singletons, and roughly 0.17% rests with the top ten. Which antigens these TCRs recognize remains unknown. This specimen consisted of unstimulated CD4+ T cells sorted from spleen or lymph node cells, obtained before transplant. These receptors originate from a human donor who was the organ donor for an intestinal transplant. Both conserved end residues are part of each CDR3. Each record gives: clone size, D gene, J gene, V gene, CDR3 DNA, CDR3 protein. A D gene is named only where the DNA matches it firmly. The size field is filled for only some rows; it gives once, few, many or a size class.

clone_size: .; d_call: .; j_call: TRBJ1-6; v_call: TRBV11-2; cdr3_nt: TGTGCCAGCAGCTACTCGACAGGATATAATTCACCCCTCCACTTT; cdr3_aa: CASSYSTGYNSPLHF
clone_size: .; d_call: .; j_call: TRBJ2-7; v_call: TRBV5-6; cdr3_nt: TGTGCCAGCAGCTTGACTAGCCCATTTTACGAGCAGTACTTC; cdr3_aa: CASSLTSPFYEQYF
clone_size: .; d_call: TRBD2; j_call: TRBJ2-3; v_call: TRBV2; cdr3_nt: TGTGCCAGCAGGGCTTTGCGGGGGGGCCGGGATACGCAGTATTTT; cdr3_aa: CASRALRGGRDTQYF
clone_size: .; d_call: .; j_call: TRBJ2-3; v_call: TRBV28; cdr3_nt: TGTGCCAGCAGTTTTGGAGGGTCTAGCACAGATACGCAGTATTTT; cdr3_aa: CASSFGGSSTDTQYF
clone_size: .; d_call: TRBD1; j_call: TRBJ1-2; v_call: TRBV23-1; cdr3_nt: TGCGCCAGTGTTTTGGGGACAGACAACTATGGCTACACCTTC; cdr3_aa: CASVLGTDNYGYTF
clone_size: .; d_call: .; j_call: TRBJ1-5; v_call: TRBV19; cdr3_nt: TGTGCCAGTAGTATTACAGGGCTCCAACCCCAGCATTTT; cdr3_aa: CASSITGLQPQHF
clone_size: once; d_call: TRBD2; j_call: TRBJ2-3; v_call: TRBV7-9; cdr3_nt: TGTGCCAGCAGCTTATCTAGCGGGGTCGGCACAGATACGCAGTATTTT; cdr3_aa: CASSLSSGVGTDTQYF
clone_size: .; d_call: .; j_call: TRBJ1-5; v_call: TRBV7-2; cdr3_nt: TGTGCCAGCAGCTTAGACGGGAATCGGATTCAGCCCCAGCATTTT; cdr3_aa: CASSLDGNRIQPQHF
clone_size: .; d_call: TRBD1; j_call: TRBJ1-2; v_call: TRBV15; cdr3_nt: TGTGCCACCAGCCCCCGGGACAGGAGGGGCTACACCTTC; cdr3_aa: CATSPRDRRGYTF
clone_size: .; d_call: TRBD2; j_call: TRBJ2-7; v_call: TRBV2; cdr3_nt: TGTGCCAGCAGTGCTGAACTAGCGGCCACCTACGAGCAGTACTTC; cdr3_aa: CASSAELAATYEQYF
clone_size: once; d_call: TRBD2; j_call: TRBJ2-7; v_call: TRBV7-9; cdr3_nt: TGTGCCAGCAGCCCAGGGACTAGCGGGGGCTCCTACGAGCAGTACTTC; cdr3_aa: CASSPGTSGGSYEQYF
clone_size: .; d_call: TRBD1; j_call: TRBJ2-2; v_call: TRBV7-6; cdr3_nt: TGTGCCAGCAGCCCCATGCCGATTGGGACAGGGGGAACCGGGGAGCTGTTTTTT; cdr3_aa: CASSPMPIGTGGTGELFF
clone_size: .; d_call: .; j_call: TRBJ2-2; v_call: TRBV9; cdr3_nt: TGTGCCAGCAGCGTAGGCGTCACCGGGGAGCTGTTTTTT; cdr3_aa: CASSVGVTGELFF
clone_size: .; d_call: .; j_call: TRBJ2-7; v_call: TRBV11-2; cdr3_nt: TGTGCCAGCAGCCCGACACCCTACGAGCAGTACTTC; cdr3_aa: CASSPTPYEQYF
clone_size: .; d_call: .; j_call: TRBJ2-6; v_call: TRBV19; cdr3_nt: TGTGCCAGTAAGGTACGGGTCGCTGGGGCCAACGTCCTGACTTTC; cdr3_aa: CASKVRVAGANVLTF
clone_size: .; d_call: TRBD1; j_call: TRBJ2-7; v_call: TRBV4-1; cdr3_nt: TGCGCCAGCAGCCAAGTTTCGGGACAGGGTTCCTACGAGCAGTACTTC; cdr3_aa: CASSQVSGQGSYEQYF
clone_size: once; d_call: TRBD2; j_call: TRBJ2-2; v_call: TRBV2; cdr3_nt: TGTGCCAGCACCGAGGCGGGGGGATCGGTCACCGGGGAGCTGTTTTTT; cdr3_aa: CASTEAGGSVTGELFF
clone_size: .; d_call: TRBD1; j_call: TRBJ2-7; v_call: TRBV30; cdr3_nt: TGTGCCTGGACCACAGGGCCCCTGCGGGACAGGGCCTACGAGCAGTACTTC; cdr3_aa: CAWTTGPLRDRAYEQYF
clone_size: .; d_call: TRBD1; j_call: TRBJ2-5; v_call: TRBV7-6; cdr3_nt: TGTGCCAGCAGCTTAGGTTCGGACAGGGAGATGGAGACCCAGTACTTC; cdr3_aa: CASSLGSDREMETQYF
clone_size: .; d_call: TRBD2; j_call: TRBJ2-2; v_call: TRBV28; cdr3_nt: TGTGCCAGTCTCTTTAGCGGGGGGGAGGCCGGGGAGCTGTTTTTT; cdr3_aa: CASLFSGGEAGELFF
clone_size: .; d_call: .; j_call: TRBJ1-4; v_call: TRBV9; cdr3_nt: TGTGCCAGCAGCCAGACAGAGAACTCTGAAAAACTGTTTTTT; cdr3_aa: CASSQTENSEKLFF